These 13 T cell receptor beta chains came from one sample sequenced in a study of human T cells and chemical hapten exposure. Time point here: pre-sensitization, week 0. Treatment meaning: therapeutic diphenylcyclopropenone sensitization with weekly scalp DPC. In TCRdb, the RACE reads were re-called with MiXCR into one record per CDR3 protein. The sample includes 280,000 or so distinct CDR3 sequences, 7.7% of them seen just once. The material was whole blood, obtained in connection with sensitization to the hapten diphenylcyclopropenone (DPC). The origin of the receptors is a man younger than 35 with alopecia areata. Some clones in this sample may be carry-over from other donors' samples.

This clonotype was seen only a few times. This chain connects TRBV6-5 to TRBJ1-2; D possibly corresponds to TRBD1 (6 bases). Deletions cut 6 bases from V and 4 bases from J, with 12 bases between. CDR1 is MNHEY and CDR2 is SVGAGI in the germline V gene. The CDR3 is 13 residues long. The CDR3 DNA follows: TGTGCCAGCAGCCAGTACAGGGCCTATGGCTACACCTTC. It translates to CASSQYRAYGYTF.

Many counts were recorded for this clonotype. The V and J genes are TRBV7-9 and TRBJ2-7; possible D gene TRBD1, 5 bases. From germline, CDR1 is SEHNR and CDR2 FQNEAQ (reference sequence). The CDR3 extends over 15 amino acids. Deletions cut 3 bases from V and 1 base from J, with 13 bases between. CDR3 sequence reads: CASSFAQGSSYEQYV. The CDR3 coding sequence is TGTGCCAGCAGCTTCGCCCAGGGATCTTCCTACGAGCAGTACGTC.

This clonotype was detected only a few times. The rearrangement uses TRBV7-3 and TRBJ1-6, with 9 bases aligning to TRBD1. The J segment lost 8 bases and the V segment lost 4 bases, leaving 6 bases of the junction unmatched. Germline V lookup: CDR1 SGHTA, CDR2 FQGTGA. The length of the CDR3 is 15 residues. The CDR3 DNA reads as TGTGCCAGCAGCTGGGGACAGGGCATCGATTCACCCCTCCACTTT. Residues: CASSWGQGIDSPLHF.

This clonotype was detected a few times. CDR3 region: CAITDFYEQYF. In DNA form, the CDR3 reads TGTGCCATCACGGATTTCTACGAGCAGTACTTC. The chain links TRBV10-3 to TRBJ2-7; D ambiguous. The CDR3 runs to 11 residues. CDR1 and CDR2 from the germline V gene are ENHRY and SYGVKD. The ends were cut back, 7 bases at V and 3 bases at J, with 7 bases in the middle.

This clonotype was found many times. V gene TRBV18 combines with J gene TRBJ1-5, with D possibly being TRBD1 (6 bases). The CDR3 totals 16 residues. The V gene lost 1 base and the J gene lost 0 bases, with 10 bases spanning the gap. Germline V gene data show CDR1 as KGHSH and CDR2 as LQKENI. CDR3 nucleotides: TGTGCCAGCTCACCACAGGACAGCTATAGCAATCAGCCCCAGCATTTT. It translates to CASSPQDSYSNQPQHF.

This clonotype was counted between two and nine times. This sequence joins TRBV19 and TRBJ2-1, with TRBD1 identical over 9 bases. CDR1 is LNHDA, CDR2 SQIVND, per germline (reference sequence). This CDR3 comprises 15 residues. V shed 6 bases and J 6 bases; nucleotides not matched to a gene: 9. The CDR3 sequence is CASRVDRGIGNEQFF. The CDR3 DNA reads TGTGCCAGTAGGGTAGACAGGGGGATCGGCAATGAGCAGTTCTTC.

The chain uses TRBV20-1 and TRBJ1-2; possibly TRBD1 for D (6 bases). Germline values: CDR1 DFQATT, CDR2 SNEGSKA (reference sequence). CDR3 length equals 13 residues. This chain's CDR3 is CSALRDKNYGYTF. The CDR3 DNA follows: TGCAGCGCACTCCGGGACAAAAACTATGGCTACACCTTC.

As to this clonotype: Relative to the germline gene, one junction end is altered; a read error may explain this. The V gene is TRBV7-2, the J gene TRBJ2-1; 13 nucleotides align to TRBD2. This CDR3 is built from 15 residues. CDR1 SGHTA and CDR2 FQGNSA come from the germline V gene. The CDR3 loop is CASSRLAGGLNEQIF. In nucleotides, the CDR3 is TGTGCCAGCTCTAGACTAGCGGGGGGCTTGAATGAGCAGATCTTC.

V is TRBV7-2 and J is TRBJ2-1, with unresolved D. The CDR3 is made up of 14 amino acids. Germline assignment: CDR1 SGHTA and CDR2 FQGNSA. Trimming took off 5 bases at V and 7 bases at J, with 15 bases between the two ends. The chain's CDR3 is CASSPRHPRNEQFF. Written as DNA, the CDR3 is TGTGCCAGCAGCCCTAGGCACCCTAGGAATGAGCAGTTCTTC.

There are a few counts of this clonotype. The rearrangement links TRBV6-1 to TRBJ2-3; 8 positions agree with TRBD2. CDR3 length: 16 amino acids. V lost 2 bases and J lost 2; bases outside the gene matches: 6. Germline V gene sequence: CDR1 MNHNS, CDR2 SASEGT. The CDR3 loop is CASSEWVSGATDTQYF. The DNA for the CDR3 is TGTGCCAGCAGTGAATGGGTTAGCGGGGCCACAGATACGCAGTATTTT.

The J gene is TRBJ2-5, the V gene TRBV6-5; D possibly matches TRBD1 or TRBD2 (5 bases each). The ends were cut back, 4 bases at V and 4 bases at J, with 16 bases in the middle. Germline V gene sequence: CDR1 MNHEY, CDR2 SVGAGI. This CDR3 contains 15 residues. The CDR3 region is CASSSLPSGPETQYF. In nucleotides, the CDR3 is TGTGCCAGCAGTTCCCTTCCCTCGGGGCCAGAGACCCAGTACTTC.

This clonotype was observed many times. The V call is TRBV28, the J call TRBJ1-3, with TRBD1 matching over 8 bases. The CDR3 has 15 residues. The V segment lost 5 bases and the J segment 0 bases; nucleotides outside the gene matches: 3. Looked up from germline, CDR1 is MDHEN and CDR2 is SYDVKM. The DNA for the CDR3 is TGTGCCAGCAGTGACAGGGGCTACTCTGGAAACACCATATATTTT. Encoded protein: CASSDRGYSGNTIYF.

This clonotype was seen a few times. The chain uses TRBV29-1 and TRBJ1-1; tentative D call: TRBD1 (5 bases). This CDR3 is built from 15 residues. V was clipped by 4 bases and J by 2 bases, with 17 bases between them. CDR1 SQVTM and CDR2 ANQGSEA come from the germline V gene. The CDR3: CSVVYRAGQNTEAFF. CDR3 nucleotides: TGCAGCGTTGTGTATCGAGCAGGGCAAAACACTGAAGCTTTCTTT.